The 22 T cell receptor beta chains given below trace back to one sample, sequenced in a study of technical replicates of blood from a handful of donors. Only in-frame clones appear in the TCRdb table, and some are missing; sequencing was by immunoSEQ multiplex PCR. The data contain some 76,000 clones, almost 99% of them singletons. Sequences were obtained from T cells isolated from PBMCs. The origin of the receptors is a human donor in good health.

V and J are TRBV7-8 and TRBJ2-4; TRBD2 matches 14 bases. J gave up 7 bases and V 0 bases, and 8 bases lay outside the gene matches. Germline V gene data show CDR1 as SGHVS and CDR2 as FQNEAQ. The CDR3 spans 18 residues. CDR3 sequence reads: CASSLAKTSGRASNIQYF. The CDR3, as DNA: TGTGCCAGCAGCTTAGCGAAGACTAGCGGGAGGGCTAGCAACATTCAGTACTTC. The entire variable domain, with the rest obtained from reference TRBV7-8 and TRBJ2-4, is as follows: GAGVSQSPRYKVAKRGQDVALRCDPISGHVSLFWYQQALGQGPEFLTYFQNEAQLDKSGLPSDRFFAERPEGSVSTLKIQRTQQEDSAVYLCASSLAKTSGRASNIQYFGAGTRLSVL.

This clone was seen a single time. This chain connects TRBV6-5 to TRBJ2-4; 8 nucleotides match TRBD2. The CDR3 covers 14 residues. CDR1 MNHEY and CDR2 SVGAGI come from the germline V gene. With 0 bases clipped from V and 15 bases from J, the junction kept 10 bases outside the gene matches. The DNA of the CDR3 is TGTGCCAGCAGTTACTCGACGGGTAGCGGGAAGAGGTACTTC. It specifies CASSYSTGSGKRYF.

V is TRBV29-1 and J is TRBJ2-1; D possibly corresponds to TRBD1 (5 bases). CDR1 SQVTM and CDR2 ANQGSEA come from the germline V gene. The V and J ends lost 8 bases and 4 bases respectively, with 15 bases between them. The CDR3 runs to 13 residues. The CDR3 nucleotides read TGCAGCACCACAGGAAAGGCGTACAATGAGCAGTTCTTC. This gives the protein CSTTGKAYNEQFF.

CDR3 DNA: TGTGCCAGTAACGACATCCAACCCTATCAGCCCCAGCATTTT. The encoded protein is CASNDIQPYQPQHF. The chain employs TRBV19 and TRBJ1-5; D ambiguous. Germline V CDR1 and CDR2: LNHDA, SQIVND (reference sequence). This CDR3 has 14 amino acids. Trimming took 7 bases from V and 5 from J, leaving 15 bases between them.

V is TRBV7-6 and J is TRBJ2-7; 10 bases are shared with TRBD2. V shed 5 bases, J shed 1 base, and the junction held 5 bases outside the gene matches. CDR1 SGHVS and CDR2 FNYEAQ come from the germline V gene. CDR3 length: 15 residues. As DNA, the CDR3 is TGTGCCAGCAGCGAAGGGACTAGCGCGTCCTACGAGCAGTACTTC. This translates into CASSEGTSASYEQYF. The full variable domain, completed using reference TRBV7-6 and TRBJ2-7, is GAGVSQSPRYKVTKRGQDVALRCDPISGHVSLYWYRQALGQGPEFLTYFNYEAQQDKSGLPNDRFSAERPEGSISTLTIQRTEQRDSAMYRCASSEGTSASYEQYFGPGTRLTVT.

The chain couples TRBV7-6 to TRBJ2-1; the match to TRBD1 covers 8 bases. Germline V gives CDR1 SGHVS, CDR2 FNYEAQ. Trimming removed 5 bases from V and 10 bases from J; junction bases left unmatched: 10. The CDR3 covers 14 residues. This CDR3 reads CASSPTGVNEEQFF. The CDR3 DNA follows: TGTGCCAGCAGCCCGACAGGGGTGAATGAAGAGCAGTTCTTC.

J is TRBJ1-2 and V is TRBV6-5, with D maybe TRBD1 (6 bases). There are 15 residues in the CDR3. Germline assignment: CDR1 MNHEY and CDR2 SVGAGI. Trimming removed 3 bases at V and 7 bases at J, with 18 bases between. The CDR3 region is CASSYKAAGTFGYTF. DNA for the CDR3: TGTGCCAGCAGTTATAAGGCGGCAGGGACATTTGGCTACACCTTC.

The gene calls are TRBV4-1 and TRBJ2-7; 8 bases align to TRBD1. The V gene end was trimmed by 4 bases and the J gene end by 3 bases; junction bases not matched to a gene: 5. This CDR3 comprises 14 residues. The germline gives CDR1 MGHRA, CDR2 YSYEKL. The CDR3 sequence: CASSPTGAGYEQYF. CDR3 in DNA: TGCGCCAGCAGCCCGACAGGGGCGGGCTACGAGCAGTACTTC.

V is TRBV7-2 and J is TRBJ2-1; 8 nucleotides align to TRBD1. Germline V CDR1 and CDR2: SGHTA, FQGNSA. The trim removed 5 bases at V and 6 bases at J, leaving 9 bases unmatched. This CDR3 comprises 15 residues. The CDR3 here is CASSHGTGSPNEQFF. The CDR3, as DNA: TGTGCCAGCAGCCATGGGACAGGTTCCCCCAATGAGCAGTTCTTC.

The rearrangement joins TRBV18 to TRBJ2-7, with 11 bases identical to TRBD2. The V segment lost 5 bases and the J segment 2 bases; nucleotides outside the gene matches: 5. CDR1 is KGHSH, CDR2 LQKENI, per germline. This CDR3 is built from 15 residues. This CDR3 is CASSTGLADPYEQYF. Here the CDR3 DNA reads TGTGCCAGCTCAACGGGACTAGCGGATCCCTACGAGCAGTACTTC.

The chain couples TRBV5-1 to TRBJ1-1; no reliable D call. Between the trimmed V and J ends, which lost 1 base and 3 bases, there was a span of 7 bases. This CDR3 is built from 13 residues. Germline-derived CDR1 and CDR2 are SGHRS and YFSETQ. CDR3 sequence reads: CASSLNGYTEAFF. In DNA, the CDR3 is TGCGCCAGCAGCTTGAACGGGTACACTGAAGCTTTCTTT.

CDR3 nucleotide sequence: TGTGCCAGCAGCGCTACTGGGGCGACAGGTAGCGGGGACACTGAAGCTTTCTTT. Protein sequence: CASSATGATGSGDTEAFF. V and J are TRBV9 and TRBJ1-1, with D possibly matching TRBD1 (6 bases). CDR1 is SGDLS, CDR2 YYNGEE, per germline. The ends were cut back, 3 bases at V and 3 bases at J, with 24 bases in the middle. The CDR3 sequence is 18 residues long.

The chain carries TRBV7-9 and TRBJ2-5; 14 bases line up with TRBD2. Germline-derived CDR1 and CDR2 are SEHNR and FQNEAQ (reference sequence). There are 17 residues in the CDR3. V trimming: 5 bases; J trimming: 2 bases; junction bases outside the gene matches: 7. This CDR3 is CASSVPGLAGVQETQYF. The CDR3, as DNA: TGTGCCAGCAGCGTACCGGGACTAGCGGGAGTACAAGAGACCCAGTACTTC. Together with reference TRBV7-9 and TRBJ2-5, the CDR3 gives the full variable domain: DTGVSQNPRHKITKRGQNVTFRCDPISEHNRLYWYRQTLGQGPEFLTYFQNEAQLEKSRLLSDRFSAERPKGSFSTLEIQRTEQGDSAMYLCASSVPGLAGVQETQYFGPGTRLLVL.

This clone has only one observation. The V call is TRBV6-7, the J call TRBJ2-7, with 10 bases aligning to TRBD2. TRBV6-7 is sorted into the ORF group, with uncertain function. This CDR3 contains 16 residues. The V gene end was trimmed by 3 bases and the J gene end by 2 bases; junction bases not matched to a gene: 7. This CDR3 reads CASSYPRTSGPYEQYF. CDR3 DNA: TGTGCCAGCAGTTATCCTCGGACTAGCGGACCCTACGAGCAGTACTTC.

The chain joins TRBV5-1 to TRBJ2-7; D uncertain. Germline CDR1 is SGHRS and CDR2 is YFSETQ. The CDR3 has 13 residues. V shed 1 base and J shed 6 bases, with 11 bases lying between them. The CDR3 DNA is TGCGCCAGCAGCTTGTTGGGCGCCCGCGAGCAGTACTTC. Protein: CASSLLGAREQYF.

The chain recombines TRBV5-6 with TRBJ1-4; unclear D gene. CDR3 length: 15 amino acids. With 2 bases removed from V and 4 bases from J, the gap between germline ends came to 12 bases. The germline V gene encodes CDR1 SGHDT and CDR2 YYEEEE. CDR3 sequence reads: CASSFEREDNEKLFF. In DNA, the CDR3 is TGTGCCAGCAGCTTCGAGCGGGAGGATAATGAAAAACTGTTTTTT.

The gene calls are TRBV7-3 and TRBJ2-4; D unresolved. The germline gives CDR1 SGHTA, CDR2 FQGTGA. V gave up 1 base and J gave up 9 bases, with 22 bases separating them. The CDR3 sequence is 17 residues long. CDR3 sequence: CASSLSRLVRFNPIQYF. The CDR3 DNA is TGTGCCAGCAGCTTAAGTCGCTTAGTGAGGTTCAATCCCATTCAGTACTTC. The full variable domain, in which reference TRBV7-3 and TRBJ2-4 provide the parts outside the CDR3, is GAGVSQTPSNKVTEKGKYVELRCDPISGHTALYWYRQSLGQGPEFLIYFQGTGAADDSGLPNDRFFAVRPEGSVSTLKIQRTERGDSAVYLCASSLSRLVRFNPIQYFGAGTRLSVL.

This clone has only one observation. The rearrangement uses TRBV7-2 and TRBJ2-1; perhaps TRBD2 as D (6 bases). CDR1 is SGHTA, CDR2 FQGNSA, per germline. The CDR3 is made up of 15 amino acids. The germline V and J ends were trimmed by 2 bases and 4 bases, with 12 bases remaining between them. CDR3: CASSLFFGGYNEQFF. The DNA for the CDR3 is TGTGCCAGCAGCTTATTCTTCGGGGGTTACAATGAGCAGTTCTTC.

This clone showed up just once. This sequence joins TRBV19 and TRBJ2-1, with TRBD2 identical over 8 bases. The CDR3 is 16 amino acids. Germline lookup yields CDR1 LNHDA and CDR2 SQIVND (reference sequence). J lost 4 bases, V lost 4 bases, and 9 bases had no gene match. This chain's CDR3 is CASSTGLAPGYNEQFF. CDR3 coding DNA: TGTGCCAGTAGTACCGGACTAGCCCCAGGGTACAATGAGCAGTTCTTC.

V is TRBV7-2 and J is TRBJ1-1; D perhaps matches TRBD1 (6 bases). Per germline, CDR1 SGHTA and CDR2 FQGNSA. V was trimmed by 5 bases and J by 1 base, leaving 11 bases between them. The CDR3 contains 14 residues. The CDR3 sequence: CASSQDRRNTEAFF. The CDR3 region has the DNA TGTGCCAGCAGCCAAGACAGGCGGAACACTGAAGCTTTCTTT.

The rearrangement links TRBV27 to TRBJ2-7; unclear D gene. Germline lookup yields CDR1 MNHEY and CDR2 SMNVEV (reference sequence). The CDR3 has 14 amino acids. V was cut by 3 bases and J by 1 base, with 10 bases left in between. CDR3: CASSFSGLSYEQYF. In DNA, the CDR3 is TGTGCCAGCAGTTTCAGTGGTCTTTCCTACGAGCAGTACTTC.

This chain uses TRBV7-3 with TRBJ1-1; 9 positions agree with TRBD1. Germline-derived CDR1 and CDR2 are SGHTA and FQGTGA. The CDR3 consists of 13 residues. V lost 5 bases, J lost 5 bases, and 3 bases stayed unmatched. CDR3 residues: CASSPGQGTEAFF. CDR3 sequence (DNA): TGTGCCAGCAGCCCCGGACAGGGGACTGAAGCTTTCTTT.